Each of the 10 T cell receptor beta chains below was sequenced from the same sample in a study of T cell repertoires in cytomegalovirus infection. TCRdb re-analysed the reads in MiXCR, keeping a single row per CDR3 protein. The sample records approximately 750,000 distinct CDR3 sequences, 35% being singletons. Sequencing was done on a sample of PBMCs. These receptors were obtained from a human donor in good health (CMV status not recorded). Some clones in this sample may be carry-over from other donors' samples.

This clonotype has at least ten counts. The CDR3 nucleotides are TGTGCCAGCAGCGGGGCAGCTTATAGCAATCAGCCCCAGCATTTT. This encodes CASSGAAYSNQPQHF. The genes are TRBV7-2 and TRBJ1-5; maybe TRBD1 (5 bases). The CDR3 length is 15 residues. V lost 5 bases, J lost 0 bases, and 11 bases lay in between. The V gene's germline CDR1 is SGHTA and CDR2 FQGNSA.

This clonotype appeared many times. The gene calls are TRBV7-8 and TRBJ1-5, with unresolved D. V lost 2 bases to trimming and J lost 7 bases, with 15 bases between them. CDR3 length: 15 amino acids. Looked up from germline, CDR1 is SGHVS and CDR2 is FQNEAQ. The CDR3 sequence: CASSLIDRTWQPQHF. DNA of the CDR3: TGTGCCAGCAGCTTAATAGATCGGACGTGGCAGCCCCAGCATTTT.

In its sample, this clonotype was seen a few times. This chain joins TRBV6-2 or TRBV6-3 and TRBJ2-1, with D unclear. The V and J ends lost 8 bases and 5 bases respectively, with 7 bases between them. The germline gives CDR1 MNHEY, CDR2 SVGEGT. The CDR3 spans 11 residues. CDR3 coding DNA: TGTGCCAGCCAGATCAACAATGAGCAGTTCTTC. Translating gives CASQINNEQFF.

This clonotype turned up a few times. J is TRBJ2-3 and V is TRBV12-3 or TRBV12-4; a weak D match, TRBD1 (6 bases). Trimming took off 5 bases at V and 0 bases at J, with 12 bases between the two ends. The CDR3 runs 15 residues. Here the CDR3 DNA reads TGTGCCAGCAGTCTACAGGGTTCTAGCACAGATACGCAGTATTTT. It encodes CASSLQGSSTDTQYF.

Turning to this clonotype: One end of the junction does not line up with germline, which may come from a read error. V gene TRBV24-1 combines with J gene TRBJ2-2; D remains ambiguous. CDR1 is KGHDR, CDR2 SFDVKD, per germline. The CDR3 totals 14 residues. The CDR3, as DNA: TGTGCCACCAGTGATTTGAGGTACACGGGGGAGCTGTTTTTT. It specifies CATSDLRYTGELFF.

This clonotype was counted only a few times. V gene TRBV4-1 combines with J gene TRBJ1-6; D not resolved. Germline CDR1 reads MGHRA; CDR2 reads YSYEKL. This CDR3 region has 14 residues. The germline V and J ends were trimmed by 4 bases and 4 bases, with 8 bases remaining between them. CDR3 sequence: CASSLSQYNSPLHF. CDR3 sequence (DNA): TGCGCCAGCAGCCTCTCTCAGTATAATTCACCCCTCCACTTT.

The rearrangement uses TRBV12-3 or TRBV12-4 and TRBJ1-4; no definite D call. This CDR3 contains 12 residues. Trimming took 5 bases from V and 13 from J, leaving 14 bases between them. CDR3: CASSPSGELLFF. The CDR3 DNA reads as TGTGCCAGCAGTCCGAGCGGGGAGTTACTGTTTTTT.

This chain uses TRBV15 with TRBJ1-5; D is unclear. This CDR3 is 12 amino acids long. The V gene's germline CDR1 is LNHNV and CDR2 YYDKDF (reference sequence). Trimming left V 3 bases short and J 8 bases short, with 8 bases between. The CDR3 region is CATSSEGKPQHF. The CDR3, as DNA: TGTGCCACCAGCAGTGAGGGCAAGCCCCAGCATTTT.

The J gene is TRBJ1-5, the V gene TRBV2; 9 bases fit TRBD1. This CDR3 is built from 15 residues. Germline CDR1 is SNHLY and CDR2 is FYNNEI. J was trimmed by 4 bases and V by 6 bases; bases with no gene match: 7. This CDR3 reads CASSSGQGRNQPQHF. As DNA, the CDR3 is TGTGCCAGCAGCTCGGGACAGGGCCGAAATCAGCCCCAGCATTTT.

The CDR3 protein is CASGQWNTEAFF. In DNA form, the CDR3 reads TGCGCCAGCGGTCAGTGGAACACTGAAGCTTTCTTT. The chain combines TRBV4-1 with TRBJ1-1; D call uncertain. This CDR3 has 12 residues. The germline V gene encodes CDR1 MGHRA and CDR2 YSYEKL. With 8 bases removed from V and 1 base from J, the gap between germline ends came to 8 bases.